Listed here are 32 T cell receptor beta chains from one sample, sequenced in a study of beta chain features in type 1 diabetes. TCRB transcripts that were expressed got sequenced, as all of the isolated RNA had been reverse transcribed. TCRdb's table, derived via immunoSEQ multiplex PCR, lists solely in-frame clones and lacks some. The sample carries hundreds of thousands of clones, approximately 8.2% recorded once. The sample taken for sequencing was central memory CD4+ T cells from blood. The receptor source for this set is a woman younger than 35 in good health.

This clone was observed at least ten times. This chain joins TRBV5-1 and TRBJ2-3; D not certain. Germline-derived CDR1 and CDR2 are SGHRS and YFSETQ. V lost 2 bases and J 2 bases, leaving 9 bases between the germline ends. The CDR3 has 14 residues. CDR3 nucleotide sequence: TGCGCCAGCAGCTTTTCGGACCCCACAGATACGCAGTATTTT. This sequence encodes CASSFSDPTDTQYF.

In this sample, this clone turned up a few times. The rearrangement links TRBV6-1 to TRBJ2-5; a weak D match, TRBD1 (6 bases). V lost 5 bases and J lost 4, with 14 bases in between. This CDR3 spans 14 amino acids. Germline V gene data show CDR1 as MNHNS and CDR2 as SASEGT. CDR3 residues: CASSRQVRVETQYF. The CDR3 nucleotides read TGTGCCAGCAGTCGACAGGTGCGGGTAGAGACCCAGTACTTC.

This clone has a count of ten or more. This rearrangement joins TRBV5-1 to TRBJ2-5; 16 bases fit TRBD2. The CDR3 length is 18 residues. V trimming: 0 bases; J trimming: 2 bases; junction bases outside the gene matches: 4. Germline CDR1 and CDR2: SGHRS and YFSETQ. This chain's CDR3 is CASSLAGTSGRAQETQYF. CDR3 in DNA: TGCGCCAGCAGCTTGGCCGGGACTAGCGGGAGGGCACAAGAGACCCAGTACTTC.

The chain is built from TRBV27 and TRBJ2-5, with 8 bases matching TRBD1. V shed 6 bases and J 4 bases; nucleotides not matched to a gene: 7. Germline-derived CDR1 and CDR2 are MNHEY and SMNVEV (reference sequence). The CDR3 sequence is 14 residues long. This CDR3 reads CASSSDRGIETQYF. For the CDR3, the DNA is TGTGCCAGCAGCTCCGACAGGGGTATAGAGACCCAGTACTTC.

The CDR3 protein is CASSLDSGTDTQYF. The CDR3, as DNA: TGTGCCAGCAGCTTGGACAGCGGCACAGATACGCAGTATTTT. V usage is TRBV5-6 and J usage is TRBJ2-3; no clear D gene. Per germline, CDR1 SGHDT and CDR2 YYEEEE. V was cut by 0 bases and J by 1 base, with 6 bases left in between. The CDR3 runs 14 residues.

This clone was recorded many times. The CDR3 DNA reads as TGTGCCAGCAGCTCCGACCCTGGGAGCTACAATGAGCAGTTCTTC. Translated, it gives CASSSDPGSYNEQFF. V and J are TRBV7-2 and TRBJ2-1; D perhaps matches TRBD2 (5 bases). V was shortened by 4 bases and J by 3 bases, with 13 bases between the two germline ends. This CDR3 region has 15 residues. CDR1 and CDR2 (germline): SGHTA, FQGNSA.

The chain is built from TRBV4-2 and TRBJ2-7; 10 nucleotides line up with TRBD2. Germline trimming cut 1 base from V and 2 bases from J; bases unmatched to any gene: 5. Per the germline V gene, CDR1 is LGHNA and CDR2 is YNFKEQ. The CDR3 length is 16 residues. This chain's CDR3 is CASSQGLLAGPYEQYF. CDR3 sequence (DNA): TGTGCCAGCAGCCAAGGCCTACTAGCGGGACCCTACGAGCAGTACTTC.

V is TRBV27 and J is TRBJ1-4, with D hard to call. The length of the CDR3 is 14 residues. CDR1 MNHEY and CDR2 SMNVEV come from the germline V gene (reference sequence). Trimming removed 0 bases at V and 3 bases at J, with 5 bases between. Here the CDR3 DNA reads TGTGCCAGCAGTTTATCCCTGGCTAATGAAAAACTGTTTTTT. Translating it yields CASSLSLANEKLFF. Together with reference TRBV27 and TRBJ1-4, the CDR3 gives the full variable domain: EAQVTQNPRYLITVTGKKLTVTCSQNMNHEYMSWYRQDPGLGLRQIYYSMNVEVTDKGDVPEGYKVSRKEKRNFPLILESPSPNQTSLYFCASSLSLANEKLFFGSGTQLSVL.

This clone was found a few times. This chain connects TRBV5-1 to TRBJ2-7; 8 bases are a match to TRBD2. The V gene's germline CDR1 is SGHRS and CDR2 YFSETQ. CDR3 length: 15 amino acids. Germline trimming cut 0 bases from V and 7 bases from J; bases unmatched to any gene: 9. CDR3 protein: CASSLVGLAAGEQYF. CDR3 DNA: TGCGCCAGCAGCTTGGTTGGACTAGCTGCGGGGGAGCAGTACTTC.

This clone was seen more than once but under ten times. V is TRBV7-2 and J is TRBJ2-1; D unresolved. Germline V CDR1 and CDR2: SGHTA, FQGNSA. The CDR3 consists of 14 residues. Trimming stripped 4 bases from V and 3 bases from J, with 10 bases between. This CDR3 is CASSSSINYNEQFF. In DNA, the CDR3 is TGTGCCAGCAGCTCGTCGATAAACTACAATGAGCAGTTCTTC.

This clone showed up just a few times. The chain combines TRBV27 with TRBJ2-1, with a tentative D call TRBD2 (5 bases). The CDR3 has 16 residues. V was shortened by 5 bases and J by 5 bases, with 19 bases between the two germline ends. The V gene's germline CDR1 is MNHEY and CDR2 SMNVEV (reference sequence). The CDR3 is CASSHQRRGLNNEQFF. The CDR3 coding sequence is TGTGCCAGCAGTCACCAACGGAGAGGACTGAACAATGAGCAGTTCTTC.

This clone was seen more than once but under ten times. The chain links TRBV5-1 to TRBJ2-7, with 7 positions matching TRBD1. The CDR3 covers 14 residues. The trim removed 5 bases at V and 3 bases at J, leaving 8 bases unmatched. From germline, CDR1 is SGHRS and CDR2 YFSETQ. Here the CDR3 reads CASRLGTANYEQYF. CDR3 nucleotides: TGCGCCAGCAGATTAGGGACAGCTAACTACGAGCAGTACTTC.

In its sample, this clone was seen a few times. V is TRBV5-1 and J is TRBJ2-5; no firm D call. CDR3 length: 14 residues. Trimming cost V 5 bases and J 3 bases, with 14 bases left between them. The germline gives CDR1 SGHRS, CDR2 YFSETQ. Written as DNA, the CDR3 is TGCGCCAGCAGTTCCGGTGCTCAAAAAGAGACCCAGTACTTC. This gives the protein CASSSGAQKETQYF.

Of note for this clone: An end of the junction does not agree with germline; a read error may underlie this. The chain carries TRBV7-2 and TRBJ2-4, with a weak D call TRBD1 (5 bases). CDR3 length: 16 residues. CDR1 is SGHTA, CDR2 FQGNSA, per germline. DNA for the CDR3: TGCGCCAGCAGCATCGCCATACAGGAAGACAAAAACATTCAGTACTTC. Protein product: CASSIAIQEDKNIQYF.

Within the sample, this clone is medium-sized. The chain links TRBV10-3 to TRBJ2-1, with unresolved D. Germline V gene sequence: CDR1 ENHRY, CDR2 SYGVKD. Between the trimmed V and J ends, which lost 0 bases and 11 bases, there was a span of 11 bases. The CDR3 is 13 amino acids. The chain's CDR3 is CAISESLGYQQFF. As DNA, the CDR3 is TGTGCCATCAGTGAGTCCCTAGGCTACCAGCAGTTCTTC.

The chain joins TRBV18 to TRBJ2-1; D might be TRBD2 (6 bases). CDR3 length: 15 amino acids. The V gene lost 2 bases and the J gene lost 2 bases, with 10 bases spanning the gap. Germline V gene lookup returns CDR1 KGHSH and CDR2 LQKENI. CDR3 region: CASSPIGSAYNEQFF. As DNA, the CDR3 is TGTGCCAGCTCACCAATCGGGAGTGCCTACAATGAGCAGTTCTTC.

The V and J genes are TRBV29-1 and TRBJ1-3; the D is unclear. Between the trimmed V and J ends, which lost 5 bases and 0 bases, there was a span of 8 bases. The germline gives CDR1 SQVTM, CDR2 ANQGSEA. The CDR3 runs to 13 residues. This chain's CDR3 is CSVSRDSGNTIYF. The DNA of the CDR3 is TGCAGCGTTTCCCGAGACTCTGGAAACACCATATATTTT.

This chain uses TRBV4-3 with TRBJ2-5; no reliable D call. The germline V gene has CDR1 LGHNA and CDR2 YSLEER. The V gene lost 1 base and the J gene lost 5 bases, with 8 bases spanning the gap. This CDR3 has 13 residues. CDR3: CASSQGRWETQYF. CDR3 DNA sequence: TGCGCCAGCAGCCAAGGCCGGTGGGAGACCCAGTACTTC.

This rearrangement joins TRBV18 to TRBJ2-7; D remains unclear. The CDR3 is 13 residues long. Germline-derived CDR1 and CDR2 are KGHSH and LQKENI. V dropped 3 bases and J dropped 0 bases, with 6 bases sitting between them. The CDR3 region is CASSPGSSYEQYF. CDR3 sequence (DNA): TGTGCCAGCTCACCCGGAAGCTCCTACGAGCAGTACTTC.

Many counts were recorded for this clone. The chain combines TRBV7-2 with TRBJ2-4; 11 bases are a match to TRBD1. V lost 5 bases, J lost 9 bases, and 6 bases stayed unmatched. This CDR3 region has 14 residues. Germline-derived CDR1 and CDR2 are SGHTA and FQGNSA. The CDR3 region is CASSPGQGAGIQYF. Here the CDR3 DNA reads TGTGCCAGCAGCCCAGGACAGGGGGCGGGCATTCAGTACTTC.

This clone turned up a few times. The chain couples TRBV13 to TRBJ2-3; 10 bases map to TRBD2. The CDR3 spans 16 residues. Trimming took 5 bases from V and 7 from J; bases not matched to a gene: 12. Germline values: CDR1 PRHDT, CDR2 FYEKMQ (reference sequence). The CDR3 nucleotides read TGTGCCAGCAGCCGGAGCGGGAGGGCCCGGGGACATACGCAGTATTTT. This translates into CASSRSGRARGHTQYF.

This clone was detected ten times or more. V gene TRBV9 combines with J gene TRBJ2-1, with 13 bases aligning to TRBD2. Germline V gives CDR1 SGDLS, CDR2 YYNGEE. The CDR3 totals 17 residues. J was trimmed by 8 bases and V by 4 bases; bases with no gene match: 12. CDR3 nucleotides: TGTGCCAGCAGCACCCGAGGGACTAGCGGGATCGGCGATGAGCAGTTCTTC. Its translation: CASSTRGTSGIGDEQFF.

This clone was seen more than once but under ten times. The CDR3 spells CASSHTRSDTQYF. CDR3 DNA sequence: TGTGCCAGCAGCCATACTAGATCGGATACGCAGTATTTT. The chain couples TRBV7-3 to TRBJ2-3, with TRBD2 as a possible D gene (5 bases). The CDR3 loop spans 13 amino acids. Germline assignment: CDR1 SGHTA and CDR2 FQGTGA. V lost 5 bases to trimming and J lost 6 bases, with 12 bases between them. The whole variable domain, remainder taken from reference TRBV7-3 and TRBJ2-3, is GAGVSQTPSNKVTEKGKYVELRCDPISGHTALYWYRQSLGQGPEFLIYFQGTGAADDSGLPNDRFFAVRPEGSVSTLKIQRTERGDSAVYLCASSHTRSDTQYFGPGTRLTVL.

This clone has at least ten counts. The rearrangement links TRBV5-1 to TRBJ1-1; no clear D. Per germline, CDR1 SGHRS and CDR2 YFSETQ. This CDR3 spans 14 amino acids. The germline V and J ends were trimmed by 1 base and 2 bases, with 9 bases remaining between them. CDR3 bases: TGCGCCAGCAGCTTGTTAGGACGAAACACTGAAGCTTTCTTT. Its protein is CASSLLGRNTEAFF.

CDR3 DNA: TGTGCCAGCAGTTTATTCGCGGGAGGGGTTAGCTCCTACAATGAGCAGTTCTTC. Translation: CASSLFAGGVSSYNEQFF. This sequence joins TRBV28 and TRBJ2-1, with 9 bases matching TRBD2. V trimming: 1 base; J trimming: 0 bases; junction bases outside the gene matches: 7. Germline-derived CDR1 and CDR2 are MDHEN and SYDVKM. This CDR3 region has 18 residues.

The chain carries TRBV4-1 and TRBJ2-5; the D gene is possibly TRBD2 (7 bases). The CDR3 extends over 15 amino acids. Germline V gives CDR1 MGHRA, CDR2 YSYEKL. Trimming took 2 bases from V and 4 from J, leaving 14 bases between them. The CDR3, as DNA: TGCGCCAGCAGCCAACCAACAGGGAGGGGAGAGACCCAGTACTTC. This gives the protein CASSQPTGRGETQYF.

The genes are TRBV7-9 and TRBJ2-3; TRBD2 agrees at 7 bases. V was clipped by 8 bases and J by 4 bases; unmatched bases: 6. Germline V lookup: CDR1 SEHNR, CDR2 FQNEAQ (reference sequence). The CDR3 runs 13 residues. The CDR3 DNA follows: TGTGCCAGCCGGCGGGAGTTCCCAGATACGCAGTATTTT. It yields the protein CASRREFPDTQYF.

The chain uses TRBV11-2 and TRBJ2-1, with TRBD2 matching over 8 bases. There are 14 residues in the CDR3. J lost 5 bases, V lost 6 bases, and 6 bases had no gene match. Germline-derived CDR1 and CDR2 are SGHAT and FQNNGV. CDR3 residues: CASSRREADNEQFF. In DNA, the CDR3 is TGTGCCAGCAGTAGGCGGGAGGCCGACAATGAGCAGTTCTTC.

This clone came up a few times. V gene TRBV29-1 combines with J gene TRBJ2-5, with 10 positions matching TRBD2. Germline V lookup: CDR1 SQVTM, CDR2 ANQGSEA. The CDR3 has 12 residues. V trimming: 4 bases; J trimming: 4 bases; junction bases outside the gene matches: 0. CDR3 in amino acids: CSVGLAGETQYF. The CDR3 DNA reads as TGCAGCGTTGGACTAGCGGGAGAGACCCAGTACTTC.

This clone has only a few counts. The V call is TRBV27, the J call TRBJ2-1; D not resolved. Germline loops: CDR1 MNHEY, CDR2 SMNVEV (reference sequence). CDR3 length equals 15 residues. V was clipped by 2 bases and J by 4 bases, with 12 bases between them. As DNA, the CDR3 is TGTGCCAGCAGTTTAGATTGGACGCTTTACAATGAGCAGTTCTTC. Translated, it gives CASSLDWTLYNEQFF.

The chain combines TRBV7-9 with TRBJ2-7, with no clear D. V lost 5 bases and J 5 bases, leaving 10 bases between the germline ends. The CDR3 has 12 residues. Germline CDR1 and CDR2: SEHNR and FQNEAQ (reference sequence). The CDR3 nucleotides read TGTGCCAGCAGCGAGAACTCGGACGAGCAGTACTTC. Translating it yields CASSENSDEQYF.

The chain links TRBV4-3 to TRBJ2-5; the D gene is possibly TRBD1 (6 bases). Trimming removed 0 bases from V and 5 bases from J, with 19 bases in between. The CDR3 covers 17 residues. Germline values: CDR1 LGHNA, CDR2 YSLEER. CDR3 in DNA: TGCGCCAGCAGCCAAGATCCCCCAGGGGTCCAAGGGGAGACCCAGTACTTC. As protein: CASSQDPPGVQGETQYF.